Shown below are 32 T cell receptor beta chains from a single sample sequenced in a study of shared clonotypes between healthy human individuals. Clones were sequenced by immunoSEQ multiplex PCR, and TCRdb holds only the in-frame ones, with some missing. In the table there are hundreds of thousands of clones, 60% to 75% of which are singletons. Sequencing was performed on memory CD4+ T cells sorted from blood. Subset described: CD45RA-negative fraction. These receptors all stem from a woman in her thirties in good health.

This CDR3 is CASSRMGGYEQFF. In DNA form, the CDR3 reads TGTGCCAGCAGCCGAATGGGAGGGTATGAGCAGTTCTTC. This chain connects TRBV7-9 to TRBJ2-1, with TRBD2 matching over 7 bases. Germline V gene lookup returns CDR1 SEHNR and CDR2 FQNEAQ (reference sequence). This CDR3 is built from 13 residues. Trimming removed 5 bases from V and 8 bases from J; junction bases left unmatched: 6.

The chain is built from TRBV7-3 and TRBJ1-3; TRBD1 is a possible D gene (6 bases). The CDR3 is 17 amino acids. Trimming cost V 2 bases and J 0 bases, with 14 bases left between them. CDR1 and CDR2 from the germline V gene are SGHTA and FQGTGA. The CDR3, as DNA: TGTGCCAGCAGCTTAGGCCCCGGCAGGGGCTCTGGAAACACCATATATTTT. Its translation is CASSLGPGRGSGNTIYF.

The V call is TRBV5-6, the J call TRBJ1-1; no reliable D call. Trimming removed 1 base at V and 2 bases at J, with 9 bases between. The germline V gene has CDR1 SGHDT and CDR2 YYEEEE. This CDR3 region has 14 residues. The CDR3 region has the DNA TGTGCCAGCAGCTTGTTCCCGGGTAACACTGAAGCTTTCTTT. This sequence encodes CASSLFPGNTEAFF. Based on the CDR3 plus reference TRBV5-6 and TRBJ1-1, the full variable domain is DAGVTQSPTHLIKTRGQQVTLRCSPKSGHDTVSWYQQALGQGPQFIFQYYEEEERQRGNFPDRFSGHQFPNYSSELNVNALLLGDSALYLCASSLFPGNTEAFFGQGTRLTVV.

The chain is built from TRBV5-4 and TRBJ2-2, with D perhaps TRBD2 (8 bases). CDR3 size: 16 residues. V was clipped by 4 bases and J by 6 bases, with 19 bases between them. Germline V gene data show CDR1 as SGHNT and CDR2 as YYREEE (reference sequence). The CDR3 region has the DNA TGTGCCAGCAGCCAGGGGGGGACTAGGGCCGCCGGGGAGCTGTTTTTT. Its translation: CASSQGGTRAAGELFF.

The chain joins TRBV13 to TRBJ1-2; tentative D call: TRBD1 (6 bases). Trimming stripped 0 bases from V and 0 bases from J, with 8 bases between. The CDR3 is made up of 15 amino acids. Germline CDR1 is PRHDT and CDR2 is FYEKMQ (reference sequence). CDR3 DNA: TGTGCCAGCAGCTTAGGGAACAGGGCTAACTATGGCTACACCTTC. This translates into CASSLGNRANYGYTF.

This chain links TRBV19 with TRBJ1-1; D ambiguous. Germline V gene sequence: CDR1 LNHDA, CDR2 SQIVND (reference sequence). V lost 4 bases, J lost 6 bases, and 12 bases lay in between. The CDR3 covers 13 residues. The chain's CDR3 is CASSTRTLPEAFF. CDR3 DNA sequence: TGTGCCAGTAGTACCCGGACGCTCCCTGAAGCTTTCTTT.

Note on this clone: Other DNA sequences in this specimen translate into the identical CDR3. This chain joins TRBV5-1 and TRBJ2-1; D might be TRBD2 (5 bases). This CDR3 contains 15 residues. The germline gives CDR1 SGHRS, CDR2 YFSETQ. The V and J ends lost 4 bases and 4 bases respectively, with 15 bases between them. In DNA, the CDR3 is TGCGCCAGCAGCCTGTCTAGCTCGGGGTACAATGAGCAGTTCTTC. Translation gives CASSLSSSGYNEQFF. The variable domain in full, with the rest retrieved from reference TRBV5-1 and TRBJ2-1, is KAGVTQTPRYLIKTRGQQVTLSCSPISGHRSVSWYQQTPGQGLQFLFEYFSETQRNKGNFPGRFSGRQFSNSRSEMNVSTLELGDSALYLCASSLSSSGYNEQFFGPGTRLTVL.

The table lists this clone with a few counts. The chain is built from TRBV19 and TRBJ2-2; either TRBD1 or TRBD2 may fit D (5 bases each). The CDR3 has 12 residues. V lost 8 bases, J lost 7 bases, and 11 bases lay in between. The germline V gene encodes CDR1 LNHDA and CDR2 SQIVND (reference sequence). As DNA, the CDR3 is TGTGCCAGTGTGGGGGAATACGGGGAGCTGTTTTTT. It encodes CASVGEYGELFF.

The V and J genes are TRBV6-1 and TRBJ2-2; D not resolved. CDR3 length: 16 amino acids. Germline assignment: CDR1 MNHNS and CDR2 SASEGT. The V and J ends lost 4 bases and 1 base respectively, with 13 bases between them. The CDR3 sequence: CASSGRRALNTGELFF. CDR3 sequence (DNA): TGTGCCAGCAGTGGAAGACGGGCATTGAACACCGGGGAGCTGTTTTTT.

This chain uses TRBV15 with TRBJ2-1, with 11 bases identical to TRBD2. Germline V lookup: CDR1 LNHNV, CDR2 YYDKDF (reference sequence). The CDR3 totals 16 residues. V shed 2 bases and J 2 bases; nucleotides not matched to a gene: 2. CDR3 loop: CATSRFSGRAYNEQFF. The CDR3 DNA reads TGTGCCACCAGCAGATTTAGCGGGAGGGCCTACAATGAGCAGTTCTTC.

The rearrangement uses TRBV18 and TRBJ2-7; D remains ambiguous. V was cut by 3 bases and J by 4 bases, with 16 bases left in between. The CDR3 covers 15 residues. Germline values: CDR1 KGHSH, CDR2 LQKENI. For the CDR3, the DNA is TGTGCCAGCTCACCGATTGGATCCGGGCCTTACGAGCAGTACTTC. Protein: CASSPIGSGPYEQYF.

This clone was detected only a few times. V gene TRBV7-2 combines with J gene TRBJ2-1; D is unresolved. The germline CDR1 and CDR2 sequences are SGHTA and FQGNSA. CDR3 length equals 15 residues. V was shortened by 1 base and J by 5 bases, with 12 bases between the two germline ends. The CDR3 loop reads CASSLDWLGNNEQFF. The CDR3 DNA is TGTGCCAGCAGCTTAGATTGGCTAGGGAACAATGAGCAGTTCTTC. Based on the CDR3 plus reference TRBV7-2 and TRBJ2-1, the full variable domain is GAGVSQSPSNKVTEKGKDVELRCDPISGHTALYWYRQSLGQGLEFLIYFQGNSAPDKSGLPSDRFSAERTGGSVSTLTIQRTQQEDSAVYLCASSLDWLGNNEQFFGPGTRLTVL.

The chain employs TRBV28 and TRBJ1-2; tentative D call: TRBD1 (6 bases). This CDR3 is built from 14 residues. Trimming stripped 6 bases from V and 4 bases from J, with 15 bases between. The V gene's germline CDR1 is MDHEN and CDR2 SYDVKM. The CDR3 nucleotides read TGTGCCAGCAGCGTACGGGGGCCTAGCTATGGCTACACCTTC. It encodes CASSVRGPSYGYTF.

The V gene is TRBV5-1, the J gene TRBJ1-1; D is undetermined. Germline loops: CDR1 SGHRS, CDR2 YFSETQ. The CDR3 extends over 14 amino acids. V was trimmed by 3 bases and J by 4 bases, leaving 13 bases between them. CDR3: CASSSDPASTEAFF. Here the CDR3 DNA reads TGCGCCAGCAGCTCCGACCCGGCGTCCACTGAAGCTTTCTTT. Using reference TRBV5-1 and TRBJ1-1 for the parts outside the CDR3, the full variable domain is KAGVTQTPRYLIKTRGQQVTLSCSPISGHRSVSWYQQTPGQGLQFLFEYFSETQRNKGNFPGRFSGRQFSNSRSEMNVSTLELGDSALYLCASSSDPASTEAFFGQGTRLTVV.

This clone was detected only a few times. V is TRBV28 and J is TRBJ1-2; D is undetermined. CDR1 MDHEN and CDR2 SYDVKM come from the germline V gene. Deletions cut 4 bases from V and 7 bases from J, with 10 bases between. The CDR3 extends over 12 amino acids. CDR3 DNA: TGTGCCAGCAGTTCCATCTATAGTGGCTACACCTTC. The encoded protein is CASSSIYSGYTF.

The chain combines TRBV6-5 with TRBJ2-7; maybe TRBD1 (6 bases). Looked up from germline, CDR1 is MNHEY and CDR2 is SVGAGI. This CDR3 contains 13 residues. The V end was cut by 3 bases, the J end by 7 bases, with 13 bases between. The CDR3 region is CASSYLRGGEQYF. CDR3 bases: TGTGCCAGCAGTTATCTGCGAGGGGGAGAGCAGTACTTC.

In this sample, this clone turned up a few times. This chain uses TRBV28 with TRBJ1-1; D might be TRBD1 (5 bases). The V end was cut by 6 bases, the J end by 2 bases, with 13 bases between. Germline V gives CDR1 MDHEN, CDR2 SYDVKM. The CDR3 length is 14 residues. This CDR3 reads CASRPGGPNTEAFF. CDR3 nucleotides: TGTGCCAGCAGACCGGGGGGTCCCAACACTGAAGCTTTCTTT.

This clone was seen a handful of times. The chain joins TRBV2 to TRBJ2-2; D may be TRBD2 (6 bases). Trimming took 3 bases from V and 5 from J, leaving 16 bases between them. Per the germline V gene, CDR1 is SNHLY and CDR2 is FYNNEI. The CDR3 is made up of 16 amino acids. CDR3 loop: CASSDDAGRNTGELFF. CDR3 sequence (DNA): TGTGCCAGCAGTGATGATGCCGGGAGAAATACCGGGGAGCTGTTTTTT.

The V and J genes are TRBV27 and TRBJ2-7; TRBD1 might be the D (5 bases). CDR1 and CDR2 from the germline V gene are MNHEY and SMNVEV (reference sequence). The CDR3 extends over 14 amino acids. Trimming removed 3 bases at V and 2 bases at J, with 11 bases between. The CDR3 is CASSFRQNTYEQYF. The CDR3 DNA follows: TGTGCCAGCAGTTTTAGACAGAACACCTACGAGCAGTACTTC.

Comment on this clone: Within the sample, other DNA sequences also encode this same CDR3. The chain joins TRBV5-1 to TRBJ1-5; D gene uncertain. Germline V gene lookup returns CDR1 SGHRS and CDR2 YFSETQ. V was pared by 0 bases and J by 7 bases, with 8 bases between. The CDR3 is made up of 13 amino acids. The DNA for the CDR3 is TGCGCCAGCAGCTTGGGTGGAGACCAGCCCCAGCATTTT. Amino acid sequence: CASSLGGDQPQHF.

V gene TRBV7-9 combines with J gene TRBJ1-1, with no clear D. V was shortened by 1 base and J by 2 bases, with 8 bases between the two germline ends. The CDR3 has 14 residues. Germline V lookup: CDR1 SEHNR, CDR2 FQNEAQ (reference sequence). DNA for the CDR3: TGTGCCAGCAGCTTAGGGCCGGAAAACACTGAAGCTTTCTTT. It yields the protein CASSLGPENTEAFF.

V is TRBV4-1 and J is TRBJ1-4; 10 bases align to TRBD1. CDR3 length equals 17 residues. Trimming took 9 bases from V and 4 from J; bases not matched to a gene: 14. Germline CDR1 is MGHRA and CDR2 is YSYEKL. In DNA, the CDR3 is TGCGCCAGTCAACCGGGACAGGGGCGTCCCGGTAATGAAAAACTGTTTTTT. It encodes CASQPGQGRPGNEKLFF.

The V call is TRBV28, the J call TRBJ2-1, with unresolved D. Trimming took 7 bases from V and 8 from J, leaving 18 bases between them. Germline assignment: CDR1 MDHEN and CDR2 SYDVKM. The CDR3 is made up of 14 amino acids. The CDR3 DNA sequence: TGTGCCAGCATTTCCGGAGTTGGTATCGATGAGCAGTTCTTC. Residues: CASISGVGIDEQFF.

In this sample, this clone turned up once. V and J are TRBV11-2 and TRBJ2-2, with TRBD2 as a possible D gene (7 bases). The CDR3 totals 18 residues. Germline CDR1 SGHAT, CDR2 FQNNGV. The V end was cut by 7 bases, the J end by 3 bases, with 24 bases between. CDR3 loop: CASTLVRGASMYTGELFF. The CDR3, as DNA: TGTGCCAGCACCCTAGTCCGGGGGGCTAGTATGTACACCGGGGAGCTGTTTTTT.

There are a few counts of this clone. Other DNA sequences in this sample translate to the same CDR3. This chain uses TRBV5-1 with TRBJ2-5; D is ambiguous. CDR1 is SGHRS, CDR2 YFSETQ, per germline. The CDR3 sequence is 14 residues long. V shed 0 bases and J shed 5 bases, with 11 bases lying between them. The CDR3 sequence is CASSLEAGQETQYF. In DNA, the CDR3 is TGCGCCAGCAGCTTGGAGGCCGGCCAGGAGACCCAGTACTTC.

The J gene is TRBJ2-2, the V gene TRBV4-1, with a weak D call TRBD2 (6 bases). Trimming cost V 1 base and J 4 bases, with 10 bases left between them. CDR1 is MGHRA, CDR2 YSYEKL, per germline. The CDR3 runs 15 residues. The CDR3 reads CASSQAGRGTGELFF. The CDR3, as DNA: TGCGCCAGCAGCCAAGCGGGGCGGGGCACCGGGGAGCTGTTTTTT.

This clone was counted a single time. The chain joins TRBV15 to TRBJ2-3; 10 bases align to TRBD2. Germline V gives CDR1 LNHNV, CDR2 YYDKDF (reference sequence). V lost 3 bases, J lost 3 bases, and 6 bases stayed unmatched. CDR3 length: 16 residues. This CDR3 is CATSSGLTSGTDTQYF. DNA for the CDR3: TGTGCCACCAGCAGCGGACTGACTAGCGGGACAGATACGCAGTATTTT. The complete variable domain, with remaining parts taken from reference TRBV15 and TRBJ2-3, reads DAMVIQNPRYQVTQFGKPVTLSCSQTLNHNVMYWYQQKSSQAPKLLFHYYDKDFNNEADTPDNFQSRRPNTSFCFLDIRSPGLGDTAMYLCATSSGLTSGTDTQYFGPGTRLTVL.

The V call is TRBV2, the J call TRBJ1-1; no clear D gene. V dropped 5 bases and J dropped 5 bases, with 15 bases sitting between them. CDR1 and CDR2 from the germline V gene are SNHLY and FYNNEI. The CDR3 spans 14 residues. CDR3 in amino acids: CASSSQRDGTEAFF. For the CDR3, the DNA is TGTGCCAGCAGTTCCCAGAGGGATGGGACTGAAGCTTTCTTT.

The genes are TRBV6-6 and TRBJ2-5, with a possible D match to TRBD1 (6 bases). The DNA matches TRBJ2-7 better at its end, which makes the J call doubtful. Germline V CDR1 and CDR2: MNHNY, SVGAGI (reference sequence). The CDR3 runs to 16 residues. CDR3 protein: CASSYGQTEERYEQYF. The CDR3 nucleotides read TGTGCCAGCAGTTACGGACAGACAGAAGAGAGGTACGAGCAGTACTTC.

The chain recombines TRBV6-6 with TRBJ2-3; possibly TRBD2 for D (6 bases). CDR3 length: 15 amino acids. V lost 7 bases to trimming and J lost 0 bases, with 14 bases between them. The germline gives CDR1 MNHNY, CDR2 SVGAGI (reference sequence). CDR3 bases: TGTGCCAGCAAGGCCAGCGGGCTTAGCACAGATACGCAGTATTTT. Translated: CASKASGLSTDTQYF.

The chain links TRBV11-3 to TRBJ2-1, with 11 nucleotides matching TRBD2. Germline CDR1 reads SGHNT; CDR2 reads YENEEA. This CDR3 has 16 residues. V dropped 5 bases and J dropped 12; count of bases not matched to a gene: 15. The CDR3 DNA reads TGTGCCAGCAGCCAAGCGGGGACTAGCGGAAGGGGGGTGCAGTTCTTC. It translates to CASSQAGTSGRGVQFF.

J is TRBJ2-3 and V is TRBV7-9; 15 bases fit TRBD2. The CDR3 covers 17 residues. Germline lookup yields CDR1 SEHNR and CDR2 FQNEAQ (reference sequence). The V gene end was trimmed by 5 bases and the J gene end by 3 bases; junction bases not matched to a gene: 6. The CDR3 reads CASSEGLAGGGTDTQYF. The CDR3 coding sequence is TGTGCCAGCAGCGAGGGACTAGCGGGAGGAGGGACAGATACGCAGTATTTT.